The present TCR beta chain was sequenced within a study of cytomegalovirus exposure and HLA in healthy donors. As for the study in general: There were about 85 million unique TCRs (from HLA-typed donors) in an early data release.

V was shortened by 3 bases and J by 4 bases, with 10 bases between the two germline ends. CDR1 SSHAT and CDR2 FNYEAQ come from the germline V gene (reference sequence). CDR3 length equals 14 residues. Overall study findings and caveats: What TCR beta sequences reportedly achieved was accurate prediction of HLA-A and HLA-B alleles in most subjects. Investigators reported 150 to 200 TCR beta chains as tied to cytomegalovirus. Common viral pathogens seemed to be connected with several of the most significant clusters, according to a later analysis.

Researchers ran the PCR with 60 Vbeta and 13 Jbeta primers. Sequencing used immunoSEQ multiplex PCR; TCRdb keeps in-frame clones, though not all of them. The data show hundreds of thousands of clones, just under 70% seen once. Concerning this clone itself: Its cognate antigen is unknown.

The receptor was isolated from a man aged 35 to 55 in good health and CMV-seropositive. Sequenced input: PBMCs. The rearrangement uses TRBV7-7 and TRBJ2-1, with D possibly being TRBD1 (5 bases). CDR3 in DNA: TGTGCCAGCAGCTTGGGGCAAGGATACAATGAGCAGTTCTTC. Amino acid sequence: CASSLGQGYNEQFF.